This entry lists 32 T cell receptor beta chains sequenced from one sample in a study of T-cell reconstitution after alpha-beta-depleted transplantation in children. During its preparation, the TCRbeta library received unique molecular identifiers. TCRdb reanalysed the PCR reads using MiXCR and keeps one entry per CDR3 protein. The table lists more than 400,000 distinct CDR3 sequences, 9.5% to 12% of them singletons, with about 14% in the top ten. The sequencing here drew on PBMCs, mostly from graft donor cells, taken 180 days after TCRalphabeta/CD19-depleted stem cell transplant. These receptors were collected from a female patient between 2 and 15 years old who had a stem cell transplant for aplastic anemia, so the T cells may come from the graft donor.

This clonotype was seen a handful of times. The chain couples TRBV5-1 to TRBJ2-2; D not resolved. Germline lookup yields CDR1 SGHRS and CDR2 YFSETQ. This CDR3 has 15 amino acids. Deletions cut 0 bases from V and 3 bases from J, with 9 bases between. This CDR3 is CASSLAWSDTGELFF. The CDR3 DNA sequence: TGCGCCAGCAGCTTGGCATGGAGTGACACCGGGGAGCTGTTTTTT.

This chain joins TRBV5-6 and TRBJ2-4; D is possibly TRBD2 (5 bases). Trimming removed 3 bases at V and 4 bases at J, with 5 bases between. Germline lookup yields CDR1 SGHDT and CDR2 YYEEEE. This CDR3 has 12 residues. CDR3 protein: CASSSGKNIQYF. In nucleotides, the CDR3 is TGTGCCAGCAGCTCGGGAAAAAACATTCAGTACTTC. Combining the CDR3 with reference TRBV5-6 and TRBJ2-4 gives the whole variable domain DAGVTQSPTHLIKTRGQQVTLRCSPKSGHDTVSWYQQALGQGPQFIFQYYEEEERQRGNFPDRFSGHQFPNYSSELNVNALLLGDSALYLCASSSGKNIQYFGAGTRLSVL.

Written as DNA, the CDR3 is TGTGCCAGCAGTGAGGCGCCCGACGGGAGGGAGACCCAGTACTTC. Translating it yields CASSEAPDGRETQYF. The rearrangement links TRBV2 to TRBJ2-5; 7 positions agree with TRBD2. The CDR3 is made up of 15 amino acids. Trimming at V came to 3 bases and at J to 5 bases, leaving 9 bases not matched to a gene. In germline, CDR1 is SNHLY, CDR2 FYNNEI.

This clonotype was seen a handful of times. The chain recombines TRBV28 with TRBJ2-5; TRBD2 aligns across 7 bases. Trimming cost V 3 bases and J 7 bases; bases outside gene matches: 5. The CDR3 is 13 residues long. CDR1 and CDR2 (germline): MDHEN, SYDVKM. CDR3 protein: CASSFTGGGTQYF. In DNA form, the CDR3 reads TGTGCCAGCAGTTTTACGGGGGGTGGGACCCAGTACTTC. The full variable domain, completed using reference TRBV28 and TRBJ2-5, is DVKVTQSSRYLVKRTGEKVFLECVQDMDHENMFWYRQDPGLGLRLIYFSYDVKMKEKGDIPEGYSVSREKKERFSLILESASTNQTSMYLCASSFTGGGTQYFGPGTRLLVL.

The table lists this clonotype with a few counts. V gene TRBV18 combines with J gene TRBJ1-1; tentatively, D is TRBD1 (6 bases). This CDR3 has 13 amino acids. Per the germline V gene, CDR1 is KGHSH and CDR2 is LQKENI. V lost 1 base, J lost 6 bases, and 9 bases lay in between. CDR3 region: CASSPRRGSEAFF. For the CDR3, the DNA is TGTGCCAGCTCACCACGGAGGGGGTCTGAAGCTTTCTTT.

This clonotype was recorded many times. DNA for the CDR3: TGTGCCAGCAGTGACTCGACGGACCCTAGGACGGCTTTCTTT. It encodes CASSDSTDPRTAFF. The rearrangement links TRBV6-4 to TRBJ1-1; D is undetermined. The germline V gene has CDR1 MRHNA and CDR2 SNTAGT. The length of the CDR3 is 14 residues. The V end lost 0 bases, the J end lost 11 bases, and 16 bases lay between the germline ends.

The gene calls are TRBV20-1 and TRBJ1-5, with unresolved D. Per the germline V gene, CDR1 is DFQATT and CDR2 is SNEGSKA (reference sequence). This CDR3 is 14 amino acids long. V was shortened by 0 bases and J by 3 bases, with 9 bases between the two germline ends. The CDR3 reads CSARDPAVNQPQHF. CDR3 in DNA: TGCAGTGCTAGAGATCCGGCGGTCAATCAGCCCCAGCATTTT.

This clonotype has a count of ten or more. The chain is built from TRBV19 and TRBJ2-1, with 9 bases matching TRBD2. The germline gives CDR1 LNHDA, CDR2 SQIVND (reference sequence). The CDR3 is 14 amino acids. The V and J ends lost 7 bases and 5 bases, in that order; junction bases with no gene match: 6. CDR3 residues: CASTRAGGDNEQFF. The CDR3 DNA sequence: TGTGCCAGTACGAGGGCGGGAGGGGACAATGAGCAGTTCTTC.

This clonotype was found a few times. The rearrangement uses TRBV29-1 and TRBJ2-6; no reliable D call. The V gene lost 7 bases and the J gene lost 2 bases, with 6 bases spanning the gap. This CDR3 contains 12 residues. Germline values: CDR1 SQVTM, CDR2 ANQGSEA. The CDR3 sequence: CSANAGANVLTF. Here the CDR3 DNA reads TGCAGCGCCAATGCTGGGGCCAACGTCCTGACTTTC.

V usage is TRBV6-2 or TRBV6-3 and J usage is TRBJ2-5; weak D call: TRBD1 (6 bases). The CDR3 runs 17 residues. In germline, CDR1 is MNHEY, CDR2 SVGEGT. The V and J ends lost 4 bases and 2 bases respectively, with 20 bases between them. The CDR3 DNA sequence: TGTGCCAGCAGTTCGTTAGCCTGGGACAAGACTCAAGAGACCCAGTACTTC. Translation: CASSSLAWDKTQETQYF.

V usage is TRBV7-2 and J usage is TRBJ2-3; 11 nucleotides line up with TRBD2. The length of the CDR3 is 16 residues. Germline CDR1 reads SGHTA; CDR2 reads FQGNSA. V was clipped by 5 bases and J by 5 bases; unmatched bases: 9. CDR3 region: CASSPHSGRVEDTQYF. As DNA, the CDR3 is TGTGCCAGCAGCCCCCATAGCGGGAGGGTGGAAGATACGCAGTATTTT. Full variable domain (missing parts from reference TRBV7-2 and TRBJ2-3): GAGVSQSPSNKVTEKGKDVELRCDPISGHTALYWYRQSLGQGLEFLIYFQGNSAPDKSGLPSDRFSAERTGGSVSTLTIQRTQQEDSAVYLCASSPHSGRVEDTQYFGPGTRLTVL.

This clonotype was counted only a few times. The rearrangement links TRBV24-1 to TRBJ2-7; tentatively, D is TRBD2 (5 bases). Trimming pared 7 bases from V and 6 bases from J, leaving 24 bases between. Germline assignment: CDR1 KGHDR and CDR2 SFDVKD. The CDR3 covers 16 residues. The CDR3 coding sequence is TGTGCCACCAGGTGCCCCATTCGGGAAAGGAAAGCCGAGCAGTACGTC. As protein: CATRCPIRERKAEQYV.

The CDR3 DNA follows: TGTGCCAGCAGCTTAGATTGGCCTGGGACAGCTTTCCGAGCTCAGTACTTC. Protein: CASSLDWPGTAFRAQYF. The chain has TRBV11-3 and TRBJ2-4, with 7 bases identical to TRBD1. CDR1 is SGHNT, CDR2 YENEEA, per germline. Trimming at V came to 0 bases and at J to 12 bases, leaving 17 bases not matched to a gene. The CDR3 contains 17 residues.

This clonotype was detected ten times or more. The chain joins TRBV7-2 to TRBJ2-3; 10 bases fit TRBD2. Losses at the gene ends were 2 bases for V and 2 bases for J; bases not matched to a gene: 4. CDR1 SGHTA and CDR2 FQGNSA come from the germline V gene. The CDR3 spans 16 residues. CDR3 protein: CASSLSSGGTTDTQYF. In DNA, the CDR3 is TGTGCCAGCAGCTTATCTAGCGGGGGTACCACAGATACGCAGTATTTT.

This clonotype has more than one count but fewer than ten. The J gene is TRBJ1-2, the V gene TRBV29-1; D remains ambiguous. This CDR3 comprises 13 residues. The germline V gene has CDR1 SQVTM and CDR2 ANQGSEA. V shed 7 bases and J shed 5 bases, with 17 bases lying between them. Written as DNA, the CDR3 is TGCAGCGCCAAGGGAGGGTTTTGGTATGGCTACACCTTC. Its protein is CSAKGGFWYGYTF.

The chain has TRBV2 and TRBJ2-3, with D possibly being TRBD2 (6 bases). Germline V CDR1 and CDR2: SNHLY, FYNNEI. This CDR3 region has 14 residues. With 8 bases removed from V and 2 bases from J, the gap between germline ends came to 14 bases. The CDR3 spells CASRLVQATDTQYF. DNA for the CDR3: TGTGCCAGCCGACTAGTTCAGGCCACAGATACGCAGTATTTT.

V is TRBV3-1 and J is TRBJ2-3; 13 positions agree with TRBD2. The CDR3 consists of 16 residues. The germline V gene has CDR1 LGHDT and CDR2 YNNKEL (reference sequence). V shed 6 bases and J 4 bases; nucleotides not matched to a gene: 7. The CDR3 DNA is TGTGCCAGCAGTCGGACTAGCGGGAGCGTGGCAGATACGCAGTATTTT. Translating gives CASSRTSGSVADTQYF.

This chain joins TRBV20-1 and TRBJ2-1; a weak D match, TRBD1 (5 bases). Germline loops: CDR1 DFQATT, CDR2 SNEGSKA (reference sequence). The CDR3 is 15 amino acids. The ends were cut back, 1 base at V and 4 bases at J, with 14 bases in the middle. The CDR3 nucleotides are TGCAGTGCTAGAGGCTTTAATACAGGATACAATGAGCAGTTCTTC. This sequence encodes CSARGFNTGYNEQFF.

The table lists this clonotype with a few counts. The chain is built from TRBV12-3 or TRBV12-4 and TRBJ2-3, with D unresolved. V was shortened by 3 bases and J by 14 bases, with 12 bases between the two germline ends. The CDR3 spans 11 residues. CDR3 residues: CASSLGPLGYF. The CDR3, as DNA: TGTGCCAGCAGTTTGGGCCCCTTGGGGTATTTT.

This chain links TRBV4-3 with TRBJ2-2, with D unclear. The CDR3 is 15 amino acids. Germline values: CDR1 LGHNA, CDR2 YSLEER. Trimming shortened V by 0 bases and J by 4 bases, and 9 bases separated the two germline ends. The CDR3 reads CASSQDHLGTGELFF. In DNA, the CDR3 is TGCGCCAGCAGCCAAGATCACTTAGGCACCGGGGAGCTGTTTTTT.

The chain carries TRBV7-2 and TRBJ2-7; D call uncertain. From germline, CDR1 is SGHTA and CDR2 FQGNSA. Trimming left V 2 bases short and J 3 bases short, with 11 bases between. The CDR3 runs 14 residues. In DNA form, the CDR3 reads TGTGCCAGCAGCTTAAAGGGTGAACTCTACGAGCAGTACTTC. This encodes CASSLKGELYEQYF. Drawing the rest from reference TRBV7-2 and TRBJ2-7, the complete variable domain is GAGVSQSPSNKVTEKGKDVELRCDPISGHTALYWYRQSLGQGLEFLIYFQGNSAPDKSGLPSDRFSAERTGGSVSTLTIQRTQQEDSAVYLCASSLKGELYEQYFGPGTRLTVT.

This clonotype was detected a few times. This chain connects TRBV20-1 to TRBJ2-3; TRBD2 agrees at 11 bases. Unmatched junction bases numbered 5, after V lost 5 bases and J lost 4 bases. CDR1 DFQATT and CDR2 SNEGSKA come from the germline V gene (reference sequence). This CDR3 region has 14 residues. The chain's CDR3 is CSASTSGIADTQYF. The CDR3 DNA reads TGCAGTGCTTCGACTAGCGGGATTGCAGATACGCAGTATTTT.

This clonotype was seen a few times. The chain employs TRBV20-1 and TRBJ2-2, with D possibly TRBD2 on 6 matching bases. Germline loops: CDR1 DFQATT, CDR2 SNEGSKA (reference sequence). CDR3 size: 14 residues. Trimming pared 0 bases from V and 7 bases from J, leaving 12 bases between. The CDR3 reads CSAREGGGNGELFF. CDR3 nucleotide sequence: TGCAGTGCTAGAGAGGGAGGTGGGAACGGGGAGCTGTTTTTT.

This clonotype was detected only a few times. The V gene is TRBV9, the J gene TRBJ2-3; either TRBD1 or TRBD2 may supply D (6 bases each). The V end lost 2 bases, the J end lost 0 bases, and 22 bases lay between the germline ends. This CDR3 has 19 amino acids. Looked up from germline, CDR1 is SGDLS and CDR2 is YYNGEE. CDR3 in DNA: TGTGCCAGCAGCGTCTCCCCGGAGGGGGAGAGAGGAAGCACAGATACGCAGTATTTT. It specifies CASSVSPEGERGSTDTQYF. The full variable domain, rest sourced from reference TRBV9 and TRBJ2-3, is DSGVTQTPKHLITATGQRVTLRCSPRSGDLSVYWYQQSLDQGLQFLIQYYNGEERAKGNILERFSAQQFPDLHSELNLSSLELGDSALYFCASSVSPEGERGSTDTQYFGPGTRLTVL.

This clonotype was observed a handful of times. The chain couples TRBV28 to TRBJ2-7, with TRBD2 matching over 9 bases. This CDR3 has 16 amino acids. Germline CDR1 MDHEN, CDR2 SYDVKM. Germline trimming cut 5 bases from V and 3 bases from J; bases unmatched to any gene: 11. CDR3 region: CASSRPREGPGYEQYF. The CDR3 bases are TGTGCCAGCAGTAGACCGCGGGAGGGCCCGGGCTACGAGCAGTACTTC.

J is TRBJ2-3 and V is TRBV20-1; TRBD2 matches at 14 bases. The germline gives CDR1 DFQATT, CDR2 SNEGSKA (reference sequence). The CDR3 runs 16 residues. J lost 1 base, V lost 5 bases, and 5 bases had no gene match. This CDR3 is CSALETSGRGTDTQYF. The DNA for the CDR3 is TGCAGTGCTCTAGAGACTAGCGGGAGGGGCACAGATACGCAGTATTTT.

This clonotype was found a few times. The genes are TRBV14 and TRBJ1-3, with a tentative D call TRBD1 (6 bases). Germline V gene lookup returns CDR1 SGHDN and CDR2 FVKESK. The CDR3 extends over 14 amino acids. Trimming shortened V by 6 bases and J by 1 base, and 10 bases separated the two germline ends. The CDR3 region is CASRTTGSGNTIYF. For the CDR3, the DNA is TGTGCCAGCAGAACGACAGGTTCTGGAAACACCATATATTTT.

This clonotype was picked up many times. V gene TRBV25-1 combines with J gene TRBJ2-7; D remains unclear. The germline V and J ends were trimmed by 1 base and 2 bases, with 6 bases remaining between them. Germline V gene lookup returns CDR1 MGHDK and CDR2 SYGVNS. This CDR3 spans 13 amino acids. The CDR3 spells CASSELDPYEQYF. CDR3 DNA sequence: TGTGCCAGCAGTGAATTGGATCCCTACGAGCAGTACTTC.

V and J are TRBV4-2 and TRBJ2-2; no clear D. Germline values: CDR1 LGHNA, CDR2 YNFKEQ. Deletions cut 0 bases from V and 0 bases from J, with 8 bases between. The CDR3 has 16 residues. The CDR3 sequence: CASSQDFRANTGELFF. The CDR3 DNA follows: TGTGCCAGCAGCCAAGATTTTAGGGCGAACACCGGGGAGCTGTTTTTT.

The chain employs TRBV10-1 and TRBJ1-1; D not certain. The CDR3 is 15 amino acids. CDR1 is WNHNN, CDR2 SYGVQD, per germline (reference sequence). Trimming pared 6 bases from V and 5 bases from J, leaving 19 bases between. The CDR3 DNA sequence: TGCGCCAGCAGCGAGGGCGGCTCTGGGTATACTGAAGCTTTCTTT. Its translation: CASSEGGSGYTEAFF.

This sequence joins TRBV18 and TRBJ2-1; TRBD2 matches at 8 bases. Germline V gives CDR1 KGHSH, CDR2 LQKENI. The CDR3 extends over 13 amino acids. V was clipped by 6 bases and J by 5 bases; unmatched bases: 3. Here the CDR3 DNA reads TGTGCCAGCTCTGGTAGCGGGGACAATGAGCAGTTCTTC. Its protein product is CASSGSGDNEQFF.

With respect to this clonotype: The junction departs from germline at one end; a sequencing error may be responsible. This chain uses TRBV2 with TRBJ2-7; no definite D call. The germline V gene encodes CDR1 SNHLY and CDR2 FYNNEI. The CDR3 is 16 amino acids. CDR3: CASSKALWGFAYEQYF. The CDR3 nucleotides are TGTGCCAGCAGTAAAGCGCTTTGGGGATTCGCCTACGAGCAGTACTTC.